This T cell receptor (beta chain) came from a study of T cells after yellow fever vaccination. Study-level findings and limits: Post-booster repertoires contained most primary-vaccination clones again (roughly 96% CD4, about 90% CD8).

The CDR3 sequence is 14 residues long. The V gene's germline CDR1 is SGDLS and CDR2 YYNGEE. Trimming at V came to 2 bases and at J to 4 bases, leaving 3 bases not matched to a gene. In TCRdb, the 5' RACE reads were re-called with MiXCR into one record per CDR3 protein. The sample carries about 430,000 distinct CDR3 sequences, approximately 19% recorded once. As concerns this clonotype: What it binds is not known.

The chain recombines TRBV9 with TRBJ2-1; 7 nucleotides agree with TRBD1. The TCR was taken from a man younger than 30 who received the YFV17D yellow fever vaccine. Source: PBMCs, taken before the yellow fever booster vaccination. The CDR3 region has the DNA TGTGCCAGCAGCGTGCGACAGGGTTACAATGAGCAGTTCTTC. Encoded protein: CASSVRQGYNEQFF.